Listed below are T cell receptor beta chains from one sample, sequenced in a study of OX40 agonist ivuxolimab in advanced cancers. Sequencing used immunoSEQ multiplex PCR; TCRdb keeps in-frame clones, though not all of them. Altogether 55,000 to 65,000 clones are present, around 84% being singletons, with the ten largest covering over 2%. Material: CD4+ or CD8+ T cells sorted from blood, obtained in a trial of the OX40 agonist ivuxolimab. The receptors stem from an adult with an advanced solid tumor such as melanoma, head and neck, liver or kidney cancer. CDR3s include the opening cysteine and the closing phenylalanine or tryptophan. D genes are given only for firm matches. Rows give clone size only sometimes, using once, few, many, or a class for an expanded clone.

NA	NA	TRBV20-1	TRBJ2-3	TGCAGTGCTGACCTCACAGATACGCAGTATTTT	CSADLTDTQYF
NA	NA	TRBV2	TRBJ1-2	TGTGCCAGCAGTCCTCAGGGAGCTGATGGCTACACCTTC	CASSPQGADGYTF
NA	NA	TRBV11-2	TRBJ2-1	TGTGCCAGCAGCTCCCTAACAGATCTCGATGAGCAGTTCTTC	CASSSLTDLDEQFF
NA	NA	TRBV19	TRBJ2-1	TGTGCCAGTAGTTTCGGGACTCCCAATGAGCAGTTCTTC	CASSFGTPNEQFF
TRBD1	NA	TRBV6-4	TRBJ1-1	TGTGCCAGCAGTGACCAGACAGGGACTGAAGCTTTCTTT	CASSDQTGTEAFF
NA	few	TRBV6-5	TRBJ1-2	TGTGCCAGCAGTCTGGACAGAAGGGGCTACACCTTC	CASSLDRRGYTF
NA	once	TRBV6-5	TRBJ2-7	TGTGCCAGCAGTGAGACGGGGGTCACCTACGAGCAGTACTTC	CASSETGVTYEQYF
TRBD1	NA	TRBV11-1	TRBJ2-4	TGTGCCAGCAGCCCGACCGGGACAGGGGTTGCCAAAAACATTCAGTACTTC	CASSPTGTGVAKNIQYF
TRBD1	NA	TRBV28	TRBJ1-5	TGTGCCAGCAGTTTATTGAATCTCCGGGACAGGGCCTATCAGCCCCAGCATTTT	CASSLLNLRDRAYQPQHF
NA	NA	TRBV7-3	TRBJ2-3	TGTGCCAGCAGCTCGGGACCTAGCACAGATACGCAGTATTTT	CASSSGPSTDTQYF
NA	once	TRBV6-5	TRBJ1-4	TGTGCCAGCAGACAGGGACCCCAAGGTCGGAAACTGTTTTTT	CASRQGPQGRKLFF
TRBD1	NA	TRBV7-8	TRBJ2-7	TGTGCCAGCAGCTTCAGGACAGGGGTAAACGAGCAGTACTTC	CASSFRTGVNEQYF
NA	NA	TRBV2	TRBJ1-6	TGTGCCAGCCTGGACGGCCGTATTTATAATTCACCCCTCCACTTT	CASLDGRIYNSPLHF
NA	NA	TRBV10-1	TRBJ1-1	TGCGCCAGCAGTGAGTCGATGTACACTGAAGCTTTCTTT	CASSESMYTEAFF
TRBD1	NA	TRBV6-6	TRBJ2-7	TGTGCCAGCAGTTACACAGGGGGGTCCTACGAGCAGTACTTC	CASSYTGGSYEQYF
TRBD1	NA	TRBV18	TRBJ1-1	TGTGCCAGCTCTCCTCAGACAGGGAGTCCTGAAGCTTTCTTT	CASSPQTGSPEAFF